In this sample, the clone carrying this T cell receptor beta chain turned up a few times. CDR1 and CDR2 from the germline V gene are MNHEY and SMNVEV (reference sequence). V was pared by 2 bases and J by 7 bases, with 3 bases of the junction left unmatched. CDR3 size: 13 residues. Source study methods: Quantification of nucleated cells was approximated via reference gene primer amplification. Measured with immunoSEQ multiplex PCR; TCRdb has only the in-frame clones, and not every one. Clone size and the V and J calls come from that table; the DNA yielded D and trimming. The sample gives about 190,000 clones, 75% to 85% of which show up once; roughly 6.4% is in the top ten. This sample stems from a study of blood T cell repertoires in COVID-19. Study details: Some COVID-19 samples were acute and others convalescent; all came from the United States, Italy and Spain. T cells, B-cell-depleted T cells, or PBMCs provided the cDNA or gDNA that served as material.

J is TRBJ1-2 and V is TRBV27; 8 positions match TRBD1. Material: peripheral blood. This TCR was recovered from a man in his sixties with acute or convalescent COVID-19. The CDR3 loop is CASSLQGASGYTF. The CDR3 coding sequence is TGTGCCAGCAGTTTACAGGGGGCGAGTGGCTACACCTTC.